A single sample is the source of the 9 T cell receptor beta chains below, sequenced in a study of T cells in Graves' hyperthyroidism and ophthalmopathy. RNA transcripts served as the template for amplifying TCR beta CDR3 regions. In the first-round RT-PCR of the TCR CDR3, the HTBI primer set was used. TCRdb fed the multiplex PCR reads into MiXCR, producing one record per CDR3 protein. The table includes almost 600,000 distinct CDR3 sequences, approximately 15% detected once. Sequences were obtained from blood. The receptors were gathered from a woman aged 25 to 39 with Graves' hyperthyroidism that later progressed to Graves' ophthalmopathy.

V usage is TRBV2 and J usage is TRBJ2-2, with D perhaps matching TRBD2 (5 bases). The germline V gene encodes CDR1 SNHLY and CDR2 FYNNEI. CDR3 size: 15 residues. The V and J ends lost 3 bases and 2 bases respectively, with 10 bases between them. CDR3 nucleotide sequence: TGTGCCAGCAGTGACCCCCGGGGAAACACCGGGGAGCTGTTTTTT. Its translation is CASSDPRGNTGELFF. Variable domain in full (rest from reference TRBV2 and TRBJ2-2): EPEVTQTPSHQVTQMGQEVILRCVPISNHLYFYWYRQILGQKVEFLVSFYNNEISEKSEIFDDQFSVERPDGSNFTLKIRSTKLEDSAMYFCASSDPRGNTGELFFGEGSRLTVL.

A few counts support this clonotype. CDR3 nucleotides: TGCAGCGTTGCAATGGGCAGGGACCACGAGCAGTACTTC. Translated: CSVAMGRDHEQYF. The chain couples TRBV29-1 to TRBJ2-7; D is tentatively TRBD1 or TRBD2 (5 bases each). V was cut by 4 bases and J by 5 bases, with 15 bases left in between. CDR3 size: 13 residues. Germline V gene data show CDR1 as SQVTM and CDR2 as ANQGSEA.

This clonotype was picked up many times. The chain carries TRBV6-5 and TRBJ1-1; possible D gene TRBD1, 5 bases. Germline CDR1 and CDR2: MNHEY and SVGAGI. V dropped 4 bases and J dropped 11 bases, with 14 bases sitting between them. The CDR3 covers 12 residues. The DNA of the CDR3 is TGTGCCAGCAGTTCTCTCCGGGGGAAGGCTTTCTTT. The encoded protein is CASSSLRGKAFF.

The chain is built from TRBV24-1 and TRBJ1-4; 11 nucleotides align to TRBD1. This CDR3 contains 17 residues. Germline V gene data show CDR1 as KGHDR and CDR2 as SFDVKD. Germline trimming cut 2 bases from V and 1 base from J; bases unmatched to any gene: 2. CDR3 residues: CATSDWGTGGTNEKLFF. The CDR3 region has the DNA TGTGCCACCAGTGATTGGGGGACAGGGGGAACTAATGAAAAACTGTTTTTT.

This clonotype appeared many times. The chain is built from TRBV18 and TRBJ1-3; 7 positions agree with TRBD1. The J segment lost 7 bases and the V segment lost 1 base, leaving 7 bases of the junction unmatched. The CDR3 contains 15 residues. Germline V gene lookup returns CDR1 KGHSH and CDR2 LQKENI. The DNA of the CDR3 is TGTGCCAGCTCACCACGGGCGGGACAGTCGAACACCATATATTTT. Amino acids: CASSPRAGQSNTIYF. Using reference TRBV18 and TRBJ1-3 for the parts outside the CDR3, the full variable domain is NAGVMQNPRHLVRRRGQEARLRCSPMKGHSHVYWYRQLPEEGLKFMVYLQKENIIDESGMPKERFSAEFPKEGPSILRIQQVVRGDSAAYFCASSPRAGQSNTIYFGEGSWLTVV.

This clonotype was seen many times. V usage is TRBV28 and J usage is TRBJ2-2; 8 bases agree with TRBD1. Germline-derived CDR1 and CDR2 are MDHEN and SYDVKM. V was clipped by 4 bases and J by 17 bases; unmatched bases: 6. This CDR3 spans 11 amino acids. This CDR3 is CASSSPGTGFF. Written as DNA, the CDR3 is TGTGCCAGCAGTTCACCCGGGACAGGATTTTTT.

This clonotype occurred many times. This chain uses TRBV3-1 with TRBJ1-5; possible D gene TRBD1, 6 bases. Trimming removed 0 bases at V and 5 bases at J, with 11 bases between. This CDR3 spans 15 amino acids. The germline CDR1 and CDR2 sequences are LGHDT and YNNKEL (reference sequence). The CDR3 region has the DNA TGTGCCAGCAGCCAAGAGTACAGGGAGGATCAGCCCCAGCATTTT. Protein sequence: CASSQEYREDQPQHF.

This clonotype occurred many times. The DNA for the CDR3 is TGTGCCATCAGGCTCGGGGGGACCTACGAGCAGTACTTC. Translating gives CAIRLGGTYEQYF. This rearrangement joins TRBV10-3 to TRBJ2-7; 7 bases fit TRBD2. CDR3 length: 13 residues. The germline V gene encodes CDR1 ENHRY and CDR2 SYGVKD. J gave up 2 bases and V 6 bases, and 4 bases lay outside the gene matches.

Ten or more counts support this clonotype. J is TRBJ2-5 and V is TRBV11-3; possibly TRBD2 for D (5 bases). Germline CDR1 SGHNT, CDR2 YENEEA. There are 15 residues in the CDR3. Trimming stripped 4 bases from V and 2 bases from J, with 14 bases between. CDR3 coding DNA: TGTGCCAGCAGCTGGGTCGGACTCAAACAAGAGACCCAGTACTTC. This translates into CASSWVGLKQETQYF.